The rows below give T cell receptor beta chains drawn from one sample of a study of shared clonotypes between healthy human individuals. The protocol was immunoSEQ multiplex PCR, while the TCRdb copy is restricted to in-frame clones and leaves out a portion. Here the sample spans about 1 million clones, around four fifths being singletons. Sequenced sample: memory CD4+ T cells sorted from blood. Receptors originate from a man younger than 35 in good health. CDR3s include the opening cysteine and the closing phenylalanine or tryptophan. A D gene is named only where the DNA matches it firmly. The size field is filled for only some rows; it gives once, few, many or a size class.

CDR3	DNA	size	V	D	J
CASSRAGNYGYTF	TGTGCCAGCAGTCGTGCAGGCAACTATGGCTACACCTTC	NA	TRBV28	NA	TRBJ1-2
CASSESGGRSGYTF	TGTGCCAGCAGTGAATCTGGGGGCCGCAGTGGCTACACCTTC	NA	TRBV6-1	NA	TRBJ1-2
CASSLRQGGSWTEAFF	TGTGCCAGCAGCTTACGTCAGGGTGGAAGCTGGACTGAAGCTTTCTTT	NA	TRBV5-5	NA	TRBJ1-1
CASSSRGKQSTNEKLFF	TGCGCCAGCAGCTCCCGTGGGAAGCAGTCAACTAATGAAAAACTGTTTTTT	NA	TRBV5-1	NA	TRBJ1-4
CASSEGGSSNYGYTF	TGTGCCAGCAGTGAAGGAGGCAGCTCTAACTATGGCTACACCTTC	NA	TRBV6-1	NA	TRBJ1-2
CASSLSGPNTEAFF	TGTGCCAGCAGTTTATCGGGACCGAACACTGAAGCTTTCTTT	NA	TRBV28	NA	TRBJ1-1
CASSSQGTPEAFF	TGTGCCAGCAGCTCTCAGGGTACTCCTGAAGCTTTCTTT	NA	TRBV7-2	NA	TRBJ1-1
CASSFLKEQFF	TGTGCCAGCAGCTTCTTGAAGGAGCAGTTCTTC	NA	TRBV5-6	NA	TRBJ2-1
CASSLSAYEQYF	TGTGCCAGCAGCTTGTCGGCCTACGAGCAGTACTTC	NA	TRBV7-2	NA	TRBJ2-7
CASSQGSAVRETQYF	TGCGCCAGCAGCCAAGGGTCCGCGGTTCGAGAGACCCAGTACTTC	NA	TRBV4-1	NA	TRBJ2-5
CASTNGEGSGANVLTF	TGCGCCAGCACTAATGGGGAGGGGTCTGGGGCCAACGTCCTGACTTTC	NA	TRBV5-1	TRBD2	TRBJ2-6
CSGTGGSGNTIYF	TGTTCCGGGACAGGGGGCTCTGGAAACACCATATATTTT	NA	TRBV30	TRBD1	TRBJ1-3
CASIVQGEPLHF	TGTGCCAGCATCGTACAGGGCGAACCCCTCCACTTT	NA	TRBV2	NA	TRBJ1-6
CASSKSNAFEWSGNTIYF	TGTGCCAGCAGCAAATCAAACGCCTTCGAGTGGTCGGGAAACACCATATATTTT	NA	TRBV21-1	NA	TRBJ1-3
CASSPAGRGGGNEQFF	TGTGCCAGCAGTCCCGCGGGGCGGGGGGGCGGCAATGAGCAGTTCTTC	NA	TRBV28	TRBD2	TRBJ2-1
CASSLRGTEAFF	TGTGCCAGCAGCCTCAGGGGTACTGAAGCTTTCTTT	few	TRBV6-1	NA	TRBJ1-1
CASSQDQGIGELFF	TGCGCCAGCAGCCAAGACCAGGGAATCGGGGAGCTGTTTTTT	few	TRBV4-3	NA	TRBJ2-2
CASSLGTGTVPQHF	TGCGCCAGCAGCCTAGGGACAGGGACGGTGCCCCAGCATTTT	few	TRBV5-1	TRBD1	TRBJ1-5
CASSVGYTQYF	TGTGCCAGCAGCGTAGGTTATACGCAGTATTTT	NA	TRBV11-2	NA	TRBJ2-3
CASSLLADSNQPQHF	TGTGCCAGCAGTTTGTTGGCAGATAGCAATCAGCCCCAGCATTTT	few	TRBV27	NA	TRBJ1-5
CASSLALPPYEQYF	TGTGCCAGCAGCTTGGCTCTACCCCCCTACGAGCAGTACTTC	NA	TRBV5-5	NA	TRBJ2-7
CASSAGSYLNEKLFF	TGTGCCAGCAGCGCTGGGAGCTATTTAAATGAAAAACTGTTTTTT	NA	TRBV7-2	NA	TRBJ1-4
CASSSGGAQDRNEQFF	TGTGCCAGCAGCTCCGGGGGGGCGCAAGATAGGAATGAGCAGTTCTTC	NA	TRBV11-2	TRBD2	TRBJ2-1
CASSLGQGAEEQYF	TGTGCCAGCTCACTAGGACAGGGGGCGGAGGAGCAGTACTTC	NA	TRBV18	TRBD1	TRBJ2-7
CARSLSCGGVAYEQYF	TGTGCCAGAAGCTTGTCTTGCGGGGGGGTCGCCTACGAGCAGTACTTC	NA	TRBV5-3	TRBD2	TRBJ2-7
CASSSRTGTGGNIQYF	TGTGCCAGCAGCTCCCGTACCGGGACAGGGGGAAACATTCAGTACTTC	NA	TRBV7-9	TRBD1	TRBJ2-4
CASKIADTQYF	TGTGCCAGCAAAATTGCAGATACGCAGTATTTT	NA	TRBV6-1	NA	TRBJ2-3
CASSIGRGRVYNEQFF	TGTGCCAGTAGTATAGGGAGGGGGAGGGTCTACAATGAGCAGTTCTTC	NA	TRBV19	NA	TRBJ2-1
CATAETSENNEQFF	TGTGCCACAGCCGAGACTAGCGAAAACAATGAGCAGTTCTTC	NA	TRBV2	TRBD2	TRBJ2-1
CASSPTTSPTDTQYF	TGTGCCAGCAGTCCAACCACGTCACCCACAGATACGCAGTATTTT	NA	TRBV9	NA	TRBJ2-3
CASSHEGLAGSYF	TGTGCCAGCAGCCACGAGGGACTAGCGGGGTCTTACTTC	NA	TRBV7-2	TRBD2	TRBJ2-7
CASGILAGDNEQFF	TGTGCTAGTGGTATTCTAGCGGGAGACAATGAGCAGTTCTTC	NA	TRBV12-5	TRBD2	TRBJ2-1
CASSNERGTLNEQYF	TGTGCCAGCAGTAACGAGAGAGGAACCCTAAACGAGCAGTACTTC	once	TRBV2	NA	TRBJ2-7
CASSSQGQGQNEKLFF	TGCGCCAGCAGCTCACAGGGACAGGGGCAAAATGAAAAACTGTTTTTT	NA	TRBV5-1	TRBD1	TRBJ1-4
CAISESPEMRQYF	TGTGCCATCAGTGAGTCCCCCGAGATGCGGCAGTACTTC	NA	TRBV10-3	NA	TRBJ2-7
CASSLRGSKNIQYF	TGTGCCAGCAGCCTTCGGGGAAGCAAAAACATTCAGTACTTC	many	TRBV5-6	NA	TRBJ2-4
CASEQLTGGYTF	TGTGCCAGCGAACAGTTAACGGGAGGCTACACCTTC	NA	TRBV6-1	NA	TRBJ1-2
CASSGDREPYEQYF	TGTGCCAGCAGTGGGGACAGGGAGCCCTACGAGCAGTACTTC	NA	TRBV6-1	TRBD1	TRBJ2-7
CASSLSGGANEQFF	TGCGCCAGCAGCTTAAGCGGGGGGGCTAATGAGCAGTTCTTC	few	TRBV5-1	TRBD2	TRBJ2-1
CASSGDFPYNEQFF	TGCGCCAGCAGTGGGGACTTTCCTTACAATGAGCAGTTCTTC	NA	TRBV10-2	NA	TRBJ2-1
CASSDLVAAEGPEAFF	TGTGCCAGCAGCGATCTCGTGGCAGCTGAGGGCCCTGAAGCTTTCTTT	NA	TRBV25-1	NA	TRBJ1-1
CASTGQGNQPQHF	TGTGCCAGTACCGGCCAGGGCAATCAGCCCCAGCATTTT	NA	TRBV19	NA	TRBJ1-5
CASSPTGLRNEQFF	TGTGCCAGCAGCCCTACCGGACTGCGGAATGAGCAGTTCTTC	few	TRBV28	NA	TRBJ2-1
CASSGDRTGYTGELFF	TGCGCCAGCAGCGGGGATCGGACAGGGTACACCGGGGAGCTGTTTTTT	NA	TRBV5-1	TRBD1	TRBJ2-2
CASSQLQGGEQYF	TGTGCCAGCAGCCAATTACAAGGTGGCGAGCAGTACTTC	few	TRBV11-1	NA	TRBJ2-7
CASRIIGAGGRSPLHF	TGTGCCAGCAGGATAATCGGGGCAGGGGGTCGATCACCCCTCCACTTT	NA	TRBV6-6	TRBD1	TRBJ1-6
CASSTGAGANVLTF	TGTGCCAGCAGCACGGGGGCTGGGGCCAACGTCCTGACTTTC	NA	TRBV7-3	NA	TRBJ2-6
CASSVGPANTGELFF	TGTGCCAGCAGCGTAGGGCCAGCGAACACCGGGGAGCTGTTTTTT	NA	TRBV9	NA	TRBJ2-2
CASSRPRTLRDQAYEQYF	TGCGCCAGCAGTCGTCCTAGGACACTGCGGGACCAGGCCTACGAGCAGTACTTC	NA	TRBV23-1	NA	TRBJ2-7
CASSFSGTSNTGELFF	TGCGCCAGCAGCTTTTCCGGGACAAGTAACACCGGGGAGCTGTTTTTT	NA	TRBV5-1	NA	TRBJ2-2